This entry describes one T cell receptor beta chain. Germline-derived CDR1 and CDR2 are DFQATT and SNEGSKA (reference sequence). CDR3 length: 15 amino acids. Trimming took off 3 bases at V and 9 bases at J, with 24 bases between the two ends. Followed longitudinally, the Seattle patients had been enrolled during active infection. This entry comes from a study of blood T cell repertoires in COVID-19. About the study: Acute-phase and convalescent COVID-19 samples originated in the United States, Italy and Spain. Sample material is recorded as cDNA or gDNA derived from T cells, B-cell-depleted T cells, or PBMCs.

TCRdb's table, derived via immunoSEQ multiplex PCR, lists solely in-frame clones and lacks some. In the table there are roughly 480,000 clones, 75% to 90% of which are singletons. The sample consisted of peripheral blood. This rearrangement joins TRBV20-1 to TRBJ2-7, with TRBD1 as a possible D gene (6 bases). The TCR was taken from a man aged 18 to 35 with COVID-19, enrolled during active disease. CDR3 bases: TGCAGTGCTAGTTCACCCCCGGGACAACAACTTGCGCAGTACTTC. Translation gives CSASSPPGQQLAQYF.